A single sample is the source of the 26 T cell receptor beta chains below, sequenced in a study of blood T cell repertoires in COVID-19. The data were produced by immunoSEQ multiplex PCR, yet TCRdb's version contains in-frame clones alone and is incomplete. The sample lists 120,000 or so clones; 75% to 80% were seen once. Material: peripheral blood. These receptors were obtained from an elderly woman with active or convalescent COVID-19.

The chain combines TRBV7-9 with TRBJ2-1; the match to TRBD1 covers 7 bases. The ends lost 5 bases at V and 14 bases at J; junction bases unmatched: 9. Germline V lookup: CDR1 SEHNR, CDR2 FQNEAQ (reference sequence). The CDR3 sequence is 12 residues long. This CDR3 is CASSPRQGLEFF. The CDR3 nucleotides read TGTGCCAGCAGCCCTAGACAGGGTCTGGAGTTCTTC.

The chain couples TRBV2 to TRBJ2-1; 10 nucleotides agree with TRBD1. V lost 7 bases and J lost 8; bases outside the gene matches: 8. CDR1 is SNHLY and CDR2 is FYNNEI in the germline V gene. The CDR3 has 14 residues. CDR3 region: CASIRTGGRDEQFF. The DNA of the CDR3 is TGTGCCAGCATTAGGACAGGGGGTAGAGATGAGCAGTTCTTC.

The chain is built from TRBV6-2 or TRBV6-3 and TRBJ2-7, with unresolved D. Germline V lookup: CDR1 MNHEY, CDR2 SVGEGT. V was clipped by 0 bases and J by 3 bases, with 12 bases between them. The CDR3 has 15 residues. The CDR3 spells CASSYSKDGGYEQYF. Here the CDR3 DNA reads TGTGCCAGCAGTTACTCGAAAGACGGCGGCTACGAGCAGTACTTC.

This chain links TRBV7-9 with TRBJ1-1; TRBD1 aligns across 9 bases. The CDR3 totals 14 residues. V gave up 7 bases and J gave up 4 bases; unmatched junction bases: 7. Germline V gene lookup returns CDR1 SEHNR and CDR2 FQNEAQ (reference sequence). The CDR3: CASNWGQGPTEAFF. CDR3 coding DNA: TGTGCCAGCAATTGGGGACAGGGCCCCACTGAAGCTTTCTTT.

This clone was seen only once. The rearrangement joins TRBV18 to TRBJ2-7, with D possibly TRBD1 on 6 matching bases. With 3 bases removed from V and 0 bases from J, the gap between germline ends came to 12 bases. Per the germline V gene, CDR1 is KGHSH and CDR2 is LQKENI. The CDR3 runs 15 residues. CDR3 DNA: TGTGCCAGCTCACCTCAAGGGACAAGCTCCTACGAGCAGTACTTC. Translating gives CASSPQGTSSYEQYF.

This clone was counted once. CDR3 coding DNA: TGTGCCACCAGCCCCGGACAGAGCCGCTACGAGCAGTACTTC. This codes for CATSPGQSRYEQYF. This chain connects TRBV15 to TRBJ2-7; D perhaps matches TRBD1 (6 bases). Germline-derived CDR1 and CDR2 are LNHNV and YYDKDF (reference sequence). The CDR3 totals 14 residues. V was cut by 5 bases and J by 3 bases, with 14 bases left in between.

This clone was seen once. The chain joins TRBV19 to TRBJ2-4, with a possible D match to TRBD1 (6 bases). This CDR3 contains 16 residues. Trimming removed 5 bases from V and 5 bases from J, with 19 bases in between. In germline, CDR1 is LNHDA, CDR2 SQIVND (reference sequence). In DNA form, the CDR3 reads TGTGCCAGTAGTCCATGGTTTAGGGGGTTGCAAAACATTCAGTACTTC. It translates to CASSPWFRGLQNIQYF.

As DNA, the CDR3 is TGTGCCAGCAGTTCCCCCGGGACAGCGGCATTATCCCCCTCCTACGAGCAGTACTTC. Encoded protein: CASSSPGTAALSPSYEQYF. This chain uses TRBV28 with TRBJ2-7; 7 nucleotides align to TRBD1. From germline, CDR1 is MDHEN and CDR2 SYDVKM. CDR3 size: 19 residues. V shed 4 bases, J shed 0 bases, and the junction held 18 bases outside the gene matches.

CDR3 amino acids: CASSLVGVSSGGHEQYF. The DNA of the CDR3 is TGCGCCAGCAGCTTGGTGGGCGTTAGCTCAGGGGGCCACGAGCAGTACTTC. The V call is TRBV5-1, the J call TRBJ2-7; 8 nucleotides line up with TRBD1. With V trimmed by 0 bases and J by 5 bases, 13 bases remained unmatched. Germline assignment: CDR1 SGHRS and CDR2 YFSETQ. CDR3 length equals 17 residues.

Notes on this clone: This specimen includes other DNA sequences encoding the same CDR3. The V gene is TRBV12-3 or TRBV12-4, the J gene TRBJ1-1; D is unclear. Trimming took off 3 bases at V and 1 base at J, with 6 bases between the two ends. There are 13 residues in the CDR3. CDR3 nucleotide sequence: TGTGCCAGCAGTTTGTTCGGGAACACTGAAGCTTTCTTT. As protein: CASSLFGNTEAFF.

This clone was seen just once. The chain links TRBV2 to TRBJ1-2; TRBD1 matches 9 bases. This CDR3 is 15 amino acids long. Losses at the gene ends were 7 bases for V and 6 bases for J; bases not matched to a gene: 12. The germline CDR1 and CDR2 sequences are SNHLY and FYNNEI. The CDR3 reads CASNRDRGELHGYTF. In DNA, the CDR3 is TGTGCCAGCAACAGAGACAGGGGGGAACTCCATGGCTACACCTTC.

Written as DNA, the CDR3 is TGCGCCAGCAGCCACCCTGGGACAGGCACTGAAGCTTTCTTT. As protein: CASSHPGTGTEAFF. The chain carries TRBV5-1 and TRBJ1-1; TRBD1 aligns across 8 bases. Trimming at V came to 4 bases and at J to 4 bases, leaving 6 bases not matched to a gene. Germline CDR1 SGHRS, CDR2 YFSETQ. This CDR3 spans 14 amino acids.

The V and J genes are TRBV6-7 and TRBJ1-2, with 8 bases matching TRBD1. TRBV6-7 is treated as an ORF (open reading frame) with a function not yet certain. The CDR3 totals 16 residues. The V gene end was trimmed by 4 bases and the J gene end by 4 bases; junction bases not matched to a gene: 11. The CDR3 loop reads CASSSSDRGQFYGYTF. DNA for the CDR3: TGTGCCAGCAGTTCCTCAGACAGGGGACAATTCTATGGCTACACCTTC.

The chain employs TRBV2 and TRBJ2-3; 7 bases line up with TRBD2. V lost 4 bases, J lost 1 base, and 2 bases stayed unmatched. Germline V lookup: CDR1 SNHLY, CDR2 FYNNEI. The CDR3 is 14 amino acids. The CDR3 sequence is CASSVAGRTDTQYF. CDR3 nucleotide sequence: TGTGCCAGCAGTGTAGCGGGCCGCACAGATACGCAGTATTTT.

This clone was seen once. The chain is built from TRBV2 and TRBJ2-4, with D possibly matching TRBD1 (6 bases). This CDR3 has 18 amino acids. V shed 8 bases and J shed 3 bases, with 26 bases lying between them. Germline CDR1 is SNHLY and CDR2 is FYNNEI. The CDR3 DNA reads TGTGCCAGCGGCATTCCGGGACAAGAAAGAGTAGGCAAAAACATTCAGTACTTC. Its translation: CASGIPGQERVGKNIQYF.

This rearrangement joins TRBV5-1 to TRBJ2-2; 7 bases agree with TRBD1. The CDR3 is 14 residues long. Losses at the gene ends were 4 bases for V and 3 bases for J; bases not matched to a gene: 3. Germline V gives CDR1 SGHRS, CDR2 YFSETQ. The CDR3 coding sequence is TGCGCCAGCAGCGAGGGGGCCCACACCGGGGAGCTGTTTTTT. As protein: CASSEGAHTGELFF.

The J gene is TRBJ2-1, the V gene TRBV11-2, with D perhaps TRBD2 (5 bases). The CDR3 is 16 residues long. Germline CDR1 is SGHAT and CDR2 is FQNNGV. V gave up 5 bases and J gave up 8 bases, with 22 bases separating them. Here the CDR3 DNA reads TGTGCCAGCAGCCTACGCCGGGGAAGGCTGAGCGATGAGCAGTTCTTC. It translates to CASSLRRGRLSDEQFF.

V is TRBV2 and J is TRBJ1-5; 7 bases match TRBD1. Germline-derived CDR1 and CDR2 are SNHLY and FYNNEI. This CDR3 contains 13 residues. The V gene end was trimmed by 3 bases and the J gene end by 7 bases; junction bases not matched to a gene: 3. DNA of the CDR3: TGTGCCAGCAGTGAGACAGGGAACCAGCCCCAGCATTTT. As protein: CASSETGNQPQHF.

The chain employs TRBV28 and TRBJ1-1; D might be TRBD1 (6 bases). The CDR3 is made up of 12 amino acids. V was pared by 7 bases and J by 5 bases, with 11 bases between. Germline-derived CDR1 and CDR2 are MDHEN and SYDVKM. DNA for the CDR3: TGTGCCAGCACCCCAGGGGTTACTGAAGCTTTCTTT. Translating gives CASTPGVTEAFF.

This clone is a singleton in its sample. The chain joins TRBV7-8 to TRBJ1-1, with no clear D. There are 16 residues in the CDR3. Trimming stripped 3 bases from V and 0 bases from J, with 14 bases between. Per germline, CDR1 SGHVS and CDR2 FQNEAQ. CDR3 in DNA: TGTGCCAGCAGCTTTCGACGGGGTCGCATGAACACTGAAGCTTTCTTT. This sequence encodes CASSFRRGRMNTEAFF.

The chain uses TRBV6-5 and TRBJ2-7; TRBD2 matches at 7 bases. V dropped 7 bases and J dropped 2; count of bases not matched to a gene: 5. The CDR3 contains 13 residues. Germline V gene sequence: CDR1 MNHEY, CDR2 SVGAGI. CDR3 loop: CASNRDYTYEQYF. CDR3 coding DNA: TGTGCCAGCAACCGGGACTATACCTACGAGCAGTACTTC.

The rearrangement joins TRBV5-1 to TRBJ2-1; 11 bases agree with TRBD2. The V gene end was trimmed by 4 bases and the J gene end by 9 bases; junction bases not matched to a gene: 6. The germline gives CDR1 SGHRS, CDR2 YFSETQ. This CDR3 is 14 amino acids long. The CDR3 protein is CASSELAGVTEQFF. The CDR3 region has the DNA TGCGCCAGCAGCGAACTAGCGGGAGTGACTGAGCAGTTCTTC.

The V call is TRBV28, the J call TRBJ2-5, with D uncertain. Germline V gene sequence: CDR1 MDHEN, CDR2 SYDVKM. The V end was cut by 6 bases, the J end by 2 bases, with 4 bases between. The CDR3 covers 11 residues. CDR3 amino acids: CASSQQETQYF. CDR3 in DNA: TGTGCCAGCAGCCAACAAGAGACCCAGTACTTC.

The chain employs TRBV4-2 and TRBJ1-2, with D maybe TRBD1 (5 bases). V dropped 3 bases and J dropped 4 bases, with 6 bases sitting between them. There are 12 residues in the CDR3. Germline-derived CDR1 and CDR2 are LGHNA and YNFKEQ. The CDR3 DNA is TGTGCCAGCAGCCAGCAGGGCTATGGCTACACCTTC. Encoded protein: CASSQQGYGYTF.

This rearrangement joins TRBV2 to TRBJ2-7; perhaps TRBD2 as D (6 bases). The V gene lost 3 bases and the J gene lost 6 bases, with 18 bases spanning the gap. The CDR3 contains 15 residues. Germline assignment: CDR1 SNHLY and CDR2 FYNNEI. The CDR3 spells CASSEFSGAPLEQYF. CDR3 nucleotides: TGTGCCAGCAGTGAGTTTAGCGGTGCCCCCCTCGAGCAGTACTTC.

The chain links TRBV5-1 to TRBJ2-5; D is perhaps TRBD2 (6 bases). The CDR3 extends over 14 amino acids. The V and J ends lost 4 bases and 5 bases respectively, with 15 bases between them. Germline assignment: CDR1 SGHRS and CDR2 YFSETQ. The chain's CDR3 is CASSPGGPEETQYF. CDR3 in DNA: TGCGCCAGCAGCCCCGGAGGGCCTGAGGAGACCCAGTACTTC.